Each of the 30 T cell receptor beta chains below was sequenced from the same sample in a study of Graves' ophthalmopathy and Graves' hyperthyroidism. The authors amplified TCR beta CDR3 regions from RNA transcripts. Following a first-round RT-PCR that used HTBI primers, a second-round multiplex PCR was carried out. TCRdb reprocessed the multiplex PCR reads with MiXCR, giving one entry per CDR3 protein. This sample has 350,000 or so distinct CDR3 sequences, with roughly 15% found just once. The sequencing sample was made of peripheral blood. Receptors were obtained from an adult man with Graves' ophthalmopathy.

In the case of this clonotype: This may stem from a read error, because a much larger clone lies one nucleotide away. The CDR3, as DNA: TGTGCCAGTCTGATTGGGGGGAACACTGAAGCTTTCTTT. Its translation: CASLIGGNTEAFF. V is TRBV11-1 and J is TRBJ1-1; a weak D match, TRBD1 (5 bases). V was clipped by 9 bases and J by 1 base, with 12 bases between them. Germline CDR1 is SGHAT and CDR2 is FQDESV (reference sequence). The CDR3 spans 13 residues.

There are many counts of this clonotype. CDR3 region: CASRAGVSNQPQHF. CDR3 in DNA: TGTGCCAGCAGGGCGGGAGTGAGCAATCAGCCCCAGCATTTT. The V call is TRBV6-5, the J call TRBJ1-5; D gene uncertain. The germline V gene has CDR1 MNHEY and CDR2 SVGAGI. The V gene lost 6 bases and the J gene lost 1 base, with 10 bases spanning the gap. The length of the CDR3 is 14 residues.

The chain is built from TRBV15 and TRBJ1-2; D may be TRBD1 (6 bases). V was cut by 0 bases and J by 10 bases, with 12 bases left in between. This CDR3 is 13 amino acids long. Germline V CDR1 and CDR2: LNHNV, YYDKDF (reference sequence). CDR3 sequence (DNA): TGTGCCACCAGCAGAGATCGGACAGATTACTACACCTTC. This sequence encodes CATSRDRTDYYTF.

This chain uses TRBV12-3 or TRBV12-4 with TRBJ2-7; D might be TRBD2 (5 bases). CDR3 length: 14 residues. Trimming shortened V by 10 bases and J by 3 bases, and 19 bases separated the two germline ends. The CDR3 bases are TGTGCCACCTCCGAAGGGATTCGGGGCTACGAGCAGTACTTC. It codes for CATSEGIRGYEQYF.

This clonotype was counted many times. The genes are TRBV7-9 and TRBJ2-2; D unclear. The CDR3 is 14 residues long. The V end was cut by 2 bases, the J end by 1 base, with 5 bases between. Germline loops: CDR1 SEHNR, CDR2 FQNEAQ (reference sequence). The CDR3 nucleotides are TGTGCCAGCAGCTTAAGGCAGAACACCGGGGAGCTGTTTTTT. Protein sequence: CASSLRQNTGELFF.

This clonotype showed up many times. The chain has TRBV5-6 and TRBJ2-7; D not resolved. From germline, CDR1 is SGHDT and CDR2 YYEEEE. CDR3 length: 14 amino acids. The V and J ends lost 0 bases and 2 bases respectively, with 9 bases between them. DNA of the CDR3: TGTGCCAGCAGCTTGGGTGCAGGCACCTACGAGCAGTACTTC. Protein product: CASSLGAGTYEQYF.

This clonotype was found many times. The V gene is TRBV29-1, the J gene TRBJ1-1, with a weak D call TRBD1 (5 bases). Germline V lookup: CDR1 SQVTM, CDR2 ANQGSEA. Between the trimmed V and J ends, which lost 1 base and 4 bases, there was a span of 10 bases. There are 13 residues in the CDR3. In DNA form, the CDR3 reads TGCAGCGTTGAAGGGCAGGGCGTCACTGAAGCTTTCTTT. Its protein product is CSVEGQGVTEAFF.

This clonotype was seen repeatedly, ten times or more. V and J are TRBV12-3 or TRBV12-4 and TRBJ2-3, with no clear D. V lost 0 bases to trimming and J lost 5 bases, with 6 bases between them. The CDR3 covers 13 residues. CDR3 DNA: TGTGCCAGCAGTTTAGCGCGAAGAGATACGCAGTATTTT. It translates to CASSLARRDTQYF.

This clonotype was counted ten times or more. This chain links TRBV20-1 with TRBJ2-7, with 7 bases aligning to TRBD2. Germline loops: CDR1 DFQATT, CDR2 SNEGSKA (reference sequence). This CDR3 contains 12 residues. V was clipped by 5 bases and J by 4 bases; unmatched bases: 5. This CDR3 reads CSAPSGEYEQYF. In DNA form, the CDR3 reads TGCAGTGCTCCGAGCGGGGAATACGAGCAGTACTTC.

This clonotype was detected many times. The chain is built from TRBV27 and TRBJ1-1, with D tentatively TRBD1 (5 bases). Trimming shortened V by 1 base and J by 3 bases, and 9 bases separated the two germline ends. The germline V gene has CDR1 MNHEY and CDR2 SMNVEV (reference sequence). There are 14 residues in the CDR3. CDR3 region: CASSLWAGYTEAFF. CDR3 sequence (DNA): TGTGCCAGCAGTTTATGGGCAGGGTACACTGAAGCTTTCTTT.

As to this clonotype: Being one base from a much bigger clone, this may be a read error. The chain recombines TRBV28 with TRBJ2-5; D not certain. Germline CDR1 and CDR2: MDHEN and SYDVKM. The CDR3 spans 14 residues. The CDR3 region is CASSPAHFQETPYF. CDR3 DNA sequence: TGTGCCAGCAGTCCCGCCCACTTCCAAGAGACCCCGTACTTC.

At least ten counts were recorded for this clonotype. CDR3 region: CASSSYRAGDSPLHF. Written as DNA, the CDR3 is TGTGCCAGCAGCTCTTACAGGGCAGGAGATTCACCCCTCCACTTT. The V call is TRBV7-8, the J call TRBJ1-6; tentative D call: TRBD1 (6 bases). Trimming removed 4 bases at V and 8 bases at J, with 15 bases between. There are 15 residues in the CDR3. Germline CDR1 is SGHVS and CDR2 is FQNEAQ. The full variable domain, completed using reference TRBV7-8 and TRBJ1-6, is GAGVSQSPRYKVAKRGQDVALRCDPISGHVSLFWYQQALGQGPEFLTYFQNEAQLDKSGLPSDRFFAERPEGSVSTLKIQRTQQEDSAVYLCASSSYRAGDSPLHFGNGTRLTVT.

To note about this clonotype: One end of the junction varies from germline; a read error may be responsible. The V call is TRBV6-2 or TRBV6-3, the J call TRBJ1-2, with 9 bases matching TRBD1. From germline, CDR1 is MNHEY and CDR2 SVGEGT. The CDR3 contains 14 residues. As DNA, the CDR3 is TGTGCCAGCAGTTACTGGGACAGGGTCGATGGCTACAACTTC. Its translation: CASSYWDRVDGYNF.

This clonotype showed up many times. The chain uses TRBV11-3 and TRBJ2-2; TRBD2 matches at 12 bases. CDR3 length: 16 residues. V lost 2 bases to trimming and J lost 7 bases; unmatched junction nucleotides: 5. Germline loops: CDR1 SGHNT, CDR2 YENEEA. The CDR3 protein is CASSLLAGGHGGELFF. The CDR3 DNA sequence: TGTGCCAGCAGCTTACTAGCGGGGGGGCATGGCGGGGAGCTGTTTTTT. The whole variable domain, remainder taken from reference TRBV11-3 and TRBJ2-2, is EAGVVQSPRYKIIEKKQPVAFWCNPISGHNTLYWYLQNLGQGPELLIRYENEEAVDDSQLPKDRFSAERLKGVDSTLKIQPAELGDSAVYLCASSLLAGGHGGELFFGEGSRLTVL.

This clonotype was counted ten times or more. V and J are TRBV19 and TRBJ1-5, with D uncertain. V was trimmed by 0 bases and J by 7 bases, leaving 13 bases between them. The CDR3 loop spans 15 amino acids. The V gene's germline CDR1 is LNHDA and CDR2 SQIVND (reference sequence). CDR3 in DNA: TGTGCCAGTAGTATAGACGGGCCCCCATACCAGCCCCAGCATTTT. Encoded protein: CASSIDGPPYQPQHF.

This clonotype was picked up many times. The chain employs TRBV29-1 and TRBJ2-5; D call uncertain. This CDR3 has 13 amino acids. CDR1 is SQVTM and CDR2 is ANQGSEA in the germline V gene. Trimming removed 3 bases at V and 4 bases at J, with 12 bases between. CDR3 nucleotides: TGCAGCGTTGATTTTCGTATGGGAGAGACCCAGTACTTC. The encoded protein is CSVDFRMGETQYF.

The table lists this clonotype with many counts. The V gene is TRBV12-3 or TRBV12-4, the J gene TRBJ2-6; 13 bases match TRBD2. There are 19 residues in the CDR3. V lost 3 bases, J lost 0 bases, and 5 bases stayed unmatched. CDR3 coding DNA: TGTGCCAGCAGTTTTTGGGGACTAGCGGGAAACTCTGGGGCCAACGTCCTGACTTTC. Protein sequence: CASSFWGLAGNSGANVLTF.

This clonotype has ten or more counts. A much bigger clone sits one base away, suggesting this may be a read error. The rearrangement joins TRBV7-2 to TRBJ2-5, with 8 bases matching TRBD2. Germline V gene data show CDR1 as SGHTA and CDR2 as FQGNSA. This CDR3 has 14 residues. The CDR3 loop is CASSLAGYQETQYF. In DNA, the CDR3 is TGTGCCAGCAGTTTAGCGGGGTACCAAGAGACCCAGTACTTC.

Many counts were recorded for this clonotype. The gene calls are TRBV30 and TRBJ1-1, with D maybe TRBD1 (5 bases). The CDR3 spans 13 residues. Trimming stripped 4 bases from V and 0 bases from J, with 9 bases between. Looked up from germline, CDR1 is GTSNPN and CDR2 is SVGIG (reference sequence). In nucleotides, the CDR3 is TGTGCCTGGACAGGGACCATGAACACTGAAGCTTTCTTT. Protein: CAWTGTMNTEAFF.

In this sample, this clonotype turned up a few times. This may come from a read error, since a much larger clone is one base off. This CDR3 reads CASSLPLIHEQYF. The CDR3 bases are TGTGCCAGCAGTTTACCGCTTATCCACGAGCAGTACTTC. The V call is TRBV12-3 or TRBV12-4, the J call TRBJ2-7; no definite D call. The germline V and J ends were trimmed by 2 bases and 5 bases, with 10 bases remaining between them. The CDR3 totals 13 residues.

CDR3 DNA sequence: TGCAGTGCTAGGGCAGGGGATAGTGGCTACACCTTC. The encoded protein is CSARAGDSGYTF. The chain uses TRBV20-1 and TRBJ1-2; TRBD1 is a possible D gene (6 bases). V shed 3 bases and J shed 7 bases, with 12 bases lying between them. CDR1 DFQATT and CDR2 SNEGSKA come from the germline V gene (reference sequence). The CDR3 is made up of 12 amino acids.

This clonotype was seen more than once but under ten times. V usage is TRBV25-1 and J usage is TRBJ1-6; maybe TRBD1 (5 bases). Trimming cost V 5 bases and J 9 bases, with 8 bases left between them. Per the germline V gene, CDR1 is MGHDK and CDR2 is SYGVNS. CDR3 length equals 12 residues. The CDR3 spells CASSSGGSPLHF. Written as DNA, the CDR3 is TGTGCCAGCAGTTCCGGGGGTTCACCCCTCCACTTT.

This clonotype was recorded at least ten times. This chain uses TRBV3-1 with TRBJ1-2; 9 bases map to TRBD1. The CDR3 length is 15 residues. Trimming at V came to 1 base and at J to 7 bases, leaving 7 bases not matched to a gene. Germline CDR1 reads LGHDT; CDR2 reads YNNKEL (reference sequence). The DNA of the CDR3 is TGTGCCAGCAGCCAAGGGGACAGGGCCGGGAGTGGCTACACCTTC. This translates into CASSQGDRAGSGYTF.

This clonotype has a count of ten or more. The chain employs TRBV3-1 and TRBJ1-1; D unresolved. V lost 4 bases and J lost 4, with 7 bases in between. The germline V gene encodes CDR1 LGHDT and CDR2 YNNKEL (reference sequence). The CDR3 contains 12 residues. The CDR3: CASSLRSTEAFF. The CDR3 DNA follows: TGTGCCAGCAGCCTACGAAGCACTGAAGCTTTCTTT.

Many counts were recorded for this clonotype. V is TRBV11-1 and J is TRBJ1-1, with D hard to call. Trimming left V 5 bases short and J 4 bases short, with 14 bases between. The germline V gene encodes CDR1 SGHAT and CDR2 FQDESV (reference sequence). The CDR3 spans 14 residues. CDR3 sequence reads: CASSQNRWATEAFF. CDR3 bases: TGTGCCAGCAGCCAGAATAGATGGGCCACTGAAGCTTTCTTT. Variable domain in full (rest from reference TRBV11-1 and TRBJ1-1): EAEVAQSPRYKITEKSQAVAFWCDPISGHATLYWYRQILGQGPELLVQFQDESVVDDSQLPKDRFSAERLKGVDSTLKIQPAELGDSAMYLCASSQNRWATEAFFGQGTRLTVV.

At least ten counts were recorded for this clonotype. The CDR3 region is CSVEGETTGGSWETQYF. As DNA, the CDR3 is TGCAGCGTTGAGGGAGAGACGACAGGGGGTAGTTGGGAGACCCAGTACTTC. V gene TRBV29-1 combines with J gene TRBJ2-5; 9 nucleotides agree with TRBD1. Germline CDR1 is SQVTM and CDR2 is ANQGSEA. The junction had 16 bases not matched to a gene; V was cut back by 3 bases and J by 5 bases. The CDR3 sequence is 17 residues long.

This clonotype was seen repeatedly, ten times or more. The rearrangement links TRBV28 to TRBJ2-2, with D uncertain. V was cut by 4 bases and J by 5 bases, with 5 bases left in between. Germline loops: CDR1 MDHEN, CDR2 SYDVKM. The CDR3 has 12 amino acids. CDR3 coding DNA: TGTGCCAGCAGTTCCTGGACCGGGGAGCTGTTTTTT. This encodes CASSSWTGELFF.

The table lists this clonotype with many counts. The rearrangement joins TRBV30 to TRBJ2-7; 9 nucleotides match TRBD2. Germline assignment: CDR1 GTSNPN and CDR2 SVGIG (reference sequence). V shed 0 bases and J 0 bases; nucleotides not matched to a gene: 6. The CDR3 loop spans 16 amino acids. DNA for the CDR3: TGTGCCTGGAGTGTACCAAGCGGGGGGCTCTCCTACGAGCAGTACTTC. Its protein product is CAWSVPSGGLSYEQYF.

This chain joins TRBV11-2 and TRBJ1-1; D might be TRBD1 (6 bases). The V end was cut by 7 bases, the J end by 1 base, with 19 bases between. Germline V CDR1 and CDR2: SGHAT, FQNNGV. This CDR3 has 16 residues. The CDR3: CASTPLWGQTNTEAFF. The CDR3 region has the DNA TGTGCCAGCACCCCCCTTTGGGGACAAACGAACACTGAAGCTTTCTTT.

This clonotype was counted many times. The chain recombines TRBV30 with TRBJ2-5; 9 bases map to TRBD2. The germline CDR1 and CDR2 sequences are GTSNPN and SVGIG (reference sequence). There are 19 residues in the CDR3. V lost 2 bases and J lost 7; bases outside the gene matches: 23. CDR3 sequence (DNA): TGTGCCTGGAGTTCTACAGGGTCTTATAACGCGGGGGGGCTTCGGACCCAGTACTTC. Its protein is CAWSSTGSYNAGGLRTQYF.